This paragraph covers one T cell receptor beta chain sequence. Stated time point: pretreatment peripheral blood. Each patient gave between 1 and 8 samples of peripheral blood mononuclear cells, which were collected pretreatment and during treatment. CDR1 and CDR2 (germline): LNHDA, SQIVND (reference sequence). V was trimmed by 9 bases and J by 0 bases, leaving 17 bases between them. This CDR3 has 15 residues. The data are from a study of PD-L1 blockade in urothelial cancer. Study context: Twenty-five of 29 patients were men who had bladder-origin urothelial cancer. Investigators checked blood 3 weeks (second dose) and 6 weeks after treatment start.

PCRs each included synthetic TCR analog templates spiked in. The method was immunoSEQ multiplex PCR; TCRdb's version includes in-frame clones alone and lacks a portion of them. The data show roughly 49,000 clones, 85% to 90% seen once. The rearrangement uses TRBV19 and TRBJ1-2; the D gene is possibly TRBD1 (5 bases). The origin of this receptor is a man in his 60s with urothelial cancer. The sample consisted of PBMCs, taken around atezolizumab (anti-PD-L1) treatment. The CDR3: CASVREQGANYGYTF. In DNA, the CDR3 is TGTGCCAGCGTCCGTGAGCAGGGTGCTAACTATGGCTACACCTTC.